The present entry profiles one T cell receptor (beta chain) with its context. What it binds is unknown. The data were produced by immunoSEQ multiplex PCR, yet TCRdb's version contains in-frame clones alone and is incomplete. The sample yields under 200,000 clones, roughly 80% seen once. This sample is drawn from a study of cytomegalovirus exposure and HLA in healthy donors. Study-wide findings and caveats: In vitro work confirmed that a few CMV-associated chains recognize CMV antigens. Rare TCR sequences predominated, though certain public TCRs were found in many donors. Listed as cytomegalovirus-associated were approximately 160 TCR beta chains. Subsequent analysis of the 120 or so validation repertoires found a tendency for first-cohort TCR clusters to co-occur.

Germline lookup yields CDR1 MNHNS and CDR2 SASEGT. V was cut by 6 bases and J by 4 bases, with 18 bases left in between. The CDR3 loop spans 15 amino acids. The specimen sequenced was PBMCs. This TCR was sampled from a man aged 18 to 35 in good health and CMV-seropositive. This rearrangement joins TRBV6-1 to TRBJ2-5, with D maybe TRBD2 (5 bases). The CDR3 nucleotides read TGTGCCAGCAGCGCCCAGAACACTAGGGCAGAGACCCAGTACTTC. Protein: CASSAQNTRAETQYF.